Presented here are 22 T cell receptor beta chains from one specimen sequenced in a study of blood T cell repertoires in COVID-19. The repertoire was sequenced with immunoSEQ multiplex PCR; TCRdb's copy has only in-frame clones and lacks some. The data show about 250,000 clones, with around 90% seen just once and over 0.65% held by the top ten. Source material: peripheral blood. The receptor source for this set is a man aged 25-45 years with COVID-19, enrolled during active disease.

The genes are TRBV5-4 and TRBJ2-1; D possibly corresponds to TRBD1 (5 bases). V was pared by 4 bases and J by 3 bases, with 17 bases between. The CDR3 sequence is 16 residues long. In germline, CDR1 is SGHNT, CDR2 YYREEE (reference sequence). Here the CDR3 DNA reads TGTGCCAGCAGCGGGAAAACAGGACAAGTCTACAATGAGCAGTTCTTC. Translation gives CASSGKTGQVYNEQFF.

The gene calls are TRBV30 and TRBJ1-2; D is ambiguous. Germline V lookup: CDR1 GTSNPN, CDR2 SVGIG (reference sequence). V lost 6 bases, J lost 8 bases, and 19 bases lay in between. The CDR3 runs to 13 residues. The CDR3 loop is CACPGWGEGGYTF. Here the CDR3 DNA reads TGTGCCTGCCCGGGTTGGGGAGAAGGGGGCTACACCTTC.

The chain is built from TRBV15 and TRBJ1-3; D is possibly TRBD1 (5 bases). Deletions cut 5 bases from V and 3 bases from J, with 8 bases between. CDR1 and CDR2 (germline): LNHNV, YYDKDF (reference sequence). The CDR3 consists of 13 residues. CDR3 loop: CATSGGLGNTIYF. In nucleotides, the CDR3 is TGTGCCACCAGCGGGGGACTTGGAAACACCATATATTTT.

The chain has TRBV12-3 or TRBV12-4 and TRBJ1-5; 8 bases line up with TRBD1. J lost 5 bases, V lost 5 bases, and 2 bases had no gene match. There are 13 residues in the CDR3. The chain's CDR3 is CASSATGDQPQHF. The CDR3 bases are TGTGCCAGCAGTGCGACAGGGGATCAGCCCCAGCATTTT.

The rearrangement joins TRBV5-1 to TRBJ1-2, with D possibly TRBD1 on 6 matching bases. CDR3 length equals 14 residues. Germline V CDR1 and CDR2: SGHRS, YFSETQ. Trimming removed 4 bases at V and 5 bases at J, with 15 bases between. The CDR3 loop reads CASSTGHSAYGYTF. The CDR3 DNA follows: TGCGCCAGCAGCACGGGACATTCTGCATATGGCTACACCTTC. Complete variable domain (other parts from reference TRBV5-1 and TRBJ1-2): KAGVTQTPRYLIKTRGQQVTLSCSPISGHRSVSWYQQTPGQGLQFLFEYFSETQRNKGNFPGRFSGRQFSNSRSEMNVSTLELGDSALYLCASSTGHSAYGYTFGSGTRLTVV.

V and J are TRBV30 and TRBJ2-2; TRBD1 aligns across 9 bases. V was clipped by 0 bases and J by 8 bases; unmatched bases: 4. This CDR3 is built from 14 residues. From germline, CDR1 is GTSNPN and CDR2 SVGIG (reference sequence). CDR3 coding DNA: TGTGCCTGGAGTGTACAGGGGGCTTGGGGGGAGCTGTTTTTT. This encodes CAWSVQGAWGELFF.

The rearrangement uses TRBV6-5 and TRBJ1-1; a weak D match, TRBD1 (6 bases). The CDR3 length is 14 residues. Trimming removed 2 bases at V and 3 bases at J, with 10 bases between. Germline CDR1 is MNHEY and CDR2 is SVGAGI. The CDR3 sequence: CASSYQGLDTEAFF. The CDR3, as DNA: TGTGCCAGCAGTTACCAGGGGTTGGACACTGAAGCTTTCTTT.

The chain has TRBV5-4 and TRBJ2-3; D possibly corresponds to TRBD2 (5 bases). V was trimmed by 0 bases and J by 5 bases, leaving 13 bases between them. Germline-derived CDR1 and CDR2 are SGHNT and YYREEE (reference sequence). The length of the CDR3 is 15 residues. The CDR3 coding sequence is TGTGCCAGCAGCTTGGCTCCTAGCAAGGGAGATACGCAGTATTTT. It is translated as CASSLAPSKGDTQYF.

The CDR3 sequence: CASSSRQGMAGELFF. DNA for the CDR3: TGCGCCAGCAGCTCACGACAGGGAATGGCCGGGGAGCTGTTTTTT. The V call is TRBV5-1, the J call TRBJ2-2; 7 bases align to TRBD1. V lost 3 bases, J lost 6 bases, and 8 bases stayed unmatched. The CDR3 consists of 15 residues. In germline, CDR1 is SGHRS, CDR2 YFSETQ.

The chain is built from TRBV3-1 (or the pseudogene TRBV3-2) and TRBJ2-2, with 8 bases that match TRBD2. The CDR3 loop spans 17 amino acids. The ends lost 4 bases at V and 3 bases at J; junction bases unmatched: 10. Germline CDR1 reads LGHDT; CDR2 reads YNNKEL (reference sequence). The CDR3 loop reads CASSPSLAGGYTGELFF. The DNA of the CDR3 is TGTGCCAGCAGCCCGTCCCTTGCGGGGGGCTACACCGGGGAGCTGTTTTTT.

The chain couples TRBV4-1 to TRBJ2-1; 8 bases are a match to TRBD1. The CDR3 runs 16 residues. CDR1 is MGHRA, CDR2 YSYEKL, per germline. V lost 1 base and J lost 2; bases outside the gene matches: 4. The CDR3 DNA reads TGCGCCAGCAGCCAAGGCCGGGACAGGACCTACAATGAGCAGTTCTTC. Its translation: CASSQGRDRTYNEQFF.

The chain recombines TRBV20-1 with TRBJ1-1; D is undetermined. Germline lookup yields CDR1 DFQATT and CDR2 SNEGSKA (reference sequence). The CDR3 is made up of 14 amino acids. V was pared by 3 bases and J by 4 bases, with 15 bases between. The CDR3 coding sequence is TGCAGTGCTAGTTCTCCGGGAGGAGGCACTGAAGCTTTCTTT. This sequence encodes CSASSPGGGTEAFF.

The chain recombines TRBV13 with TRBJ1-2, with D maybe TRBD1 (5 bases). The V gene's germline CDR1 is PRHDT and CDR2 FYEKMQ (reference sequence). The CDR3 sequence is 15 residues long. V shed 5 bases and J shed 6 bases, with 19 bases lying between them. CDR3 in DNA: TGTGCCAGCAGCCCCCCGGCCGGGGGGGAGGATGGCTACACCTTC. Translation gives CASSPPAGGEDGYTF. Using reference TRBV13 and TRBJ1-2 for the parts outside the CDR3, the full variable domain is AAGVIQSPRHLIKEKRETATLKCYPIPRHDTVYWYQQGPGQDPQFLISFYEKMQSDKGSIPDRFSAQQFSDYHSELNMSSLELGDSALYFCASSPPAGGEDGYTFGSGTRLTVV.

This clone was counted between two and nine times. J is TRBJ2-2 and V is TRBV29-1, with 11 bases lining up with TRBD1. CDR1 is SQVTM, CDR2 ANQGSEA, per germline. The CDR3 loop spans 13 amino acids. With V trimmed by 6 bases and J by 6 bases, 3 bases remained unmatched. CDR3 amino acids: CSVLGQGAGELFF. The CDR3 bases are TGCAGCGTCTTGGGACAGGGGGCCGGGGAGCTGTTTTTT.

The rearrangement joins TRBV7-6 to TRBJ2-2; 8 bases match TRBD1. V dropped 5 bases and J dropped 4; count of bases not matched to a gene: 9. CDR1 is SGHVS, CDR2 FNYEAQ, per germline. The CDR3 is 16 residues long. CDR3 residues: CASSQKGQAGTGELFF. The CDR3 bases are TGTGCCAGCAGCCAAAAGGGACAGGCGGGCACCGGGGAGCTGTTTTTT.

The gene calls are TRBV20-1 and TRBJ2-3, with D perhaps matching TRBD2 (6 bases). The CDR3 has 14 residues. V lost 3 bases, J lost 2 bases, and 12 bases lay in between. The germline V gene has CDR1 DFQATT and CDR2 SNEGSKA (reference sequence). The CDR3 DNA reads as TGCAGTGCTAGTCCCGGGGGACCCACAGATACGCAGTATTTT. It encodes CSASPGGPTDTQYF.

This chain links TRBV19 with TRBJ1-1; D call uncertain. Germline loops: CDR1 LNHDA, CDR2 SQIVND (reference sequence). This CDR3 has 14 residues. The ends were cut back, 4 bases at V and 0 bases at J, with 9 bases in the middle. In DNA form, the CDR3 reads TGTGCCAGTAGTAGTGAGGGCCTGAACACTGAAGCTTTCTTT. Amino acid sequence: CASSSEGLNTEAFF.

The chain recombines TRBV5-1 with TRBJ1-5; 9 positions match TRBD1. The CDR3 totals 15 residues. CDR1 and CDR2 from the germline V gene are SGHRS and YFSETQ. With V trimmed by 3 bases and J by 1 base, 2 bases remained unmatched. CDR3: CASSWGTGSNQPQHF. CDR3 nucleotide sequence: TGCGCCAGCAGCTGGGGGACAGGGAGCAATCAGCCCCAGCATTTT. Full variable domain (outside the CDR3, taken from reference TRBV5-1 and TRBJ1-5): KAGVTQTPRYLIKTRGQQVTLSCSPISGHRSVSWYQQTPGQGLQFLFEYFSETQRNKGNFPGRFSGRQFSNSRSEMNVSTLELGDSALYLCASSWGTGSNQPQHFGDGTRLSIL.

CDR3 sequence reads: CASSVVTDSPLHF. CDR3 coding DNA: TGTGCCAGCAGCGTAGTAACAGATTCACCCCTCCACTTT. The chain links TRBV9 to TRBJ1-6, with no clear D. Germline V gene sequence: CDR1 SGDLS, CDR2 YYNGEE. V gave up 0 bases and J gave up 8 bases, with 6 bases separating them. The length of the CDR3 is 13 residues.

The chain recombines TRBV5-6 with TRBJ1-2; TRBD1 is a possible D gene (6 bases). This CDR3 has 16 residues. The germline gives CDR1 SGHDT, CDR2 YYEEEE. The V gene lost 3 bases and the J gene lost 0 bases, with 15 bases spanning the gap. CDR3: CASSSLDRPPNYGYTF. The CDR3 DNA follows: TGTGCCAGCAGCTCTCTAGACAGGCCGCCTAACTATGGCTACACCTTC.

This chain uses TRBV5-1 with TRBJ2-2, with 7 bases that match TRBD1. CDR1 and CDR2 from the germline V gene are SGHRS and YFSETQ. V dropped 1 base and J dropped 1; count of bases not matched to a gene: 4. The CDR3 loop spans 16 amino acids. The CDR3 sequence: CASSLKGARNTGELFF. CDR3 DNA: TGCGCCAGCAGCTTGAAGGGGGCGCGGAACACCGGGGAGCTGTTTTTT.

The chain carries TRBV25-1 and TRBJ2-2; TRBD1 matches at 9 bases. The CDR3 runs 16 residues. Per germline, CDR1 MGHDK and CDR2 SYGVNS. V lost 5 bases, J lost 3 bases, and 7 bases stayed unmatched. The CDR3 loop reads CASSREGQGYTGELFF. CDR3 DNA sequence: TGTGCCAGCAGTCGAGAAGGACAGGGGTACACCGGGGAGCTGTTTTTT.